The rows below give T cell receptor beta chains drawn from one sample of a study of blood T cell repertoires in COVID-19. Generated by immunoSEQ multiplex PCR, the TCRdb table keeps only in-frame clones and is missing some. Here the sample spans 130,000 to 150,000 clones, around 90% being singletons. The specimen was PBMCs or T cells enriched from blood (not recorded which). Every receptor here comes from a woman in her 40s who had been exposed to COVID-19. CDR3s include the opening cysteine and the closing phenylalanine or tryptophan. Each record gives: clone size, V gene, D gene, J gene, CDR3 DNA, CDR3 protein. A D gene is named only where the DNA matches it firmly. The size field is filled for only some rows; it gives once, few, many or a size class.

>NA|TRBV5-4|NA|TRBJ2-3
TGTGCCAGCAGCTTGGATGCGGGCACAGATACGCAGTATTTT
CASSLDAGTDTQYF
>NA|TRBV11-3|NA|TRBJ2-7
TGTGCCAGCAGCTTAGTAAGCGGTTCCCACGAGCAGTACTTC
CASSLVSGSHEQYF
>many|TRBV19|TRBD1|TRBJ2-2
TGTGCCAGTAGGACAGGGATGGGGAACACCGGGGAGCTGTTTTTT
CASRTGMGNTGELFF
>NA|TRBV2|NA|TRBJ2-2
TGTGCCAGCGAACGCGTCAGGACCGGGGAGCTGTTTTTT
CASERVRTGELFF
>NA|TRBV30|NA|TRBJ2-3
TGTGCCTGGAGTGTAGTTTACAGTGGGGAAGCGGGTACGCAGTATTTT
CAWSVVYSGEAGTQYF
>few|TRBV7-2|TRBD2|TRBJ2-7
TGTGCCAGCAGCCCCGGACTAGCGGATACCTACGAGCAGTACTTC
CASSPGLADTYEQYF
>once|TRBV6-5|TRBD1|TRBJ1-6
TGTGCCAGCACCGAGGGGGACAGGGTTATTTCACCCCTCCACTTT
CASTEGDRVISPLHF
>NA|TRBV13|NA|TRBJ2-2
TGTGCCAGCAGCCCCACCACTGACAGGAGCAACACCGGGGAGCTGTTTTTT
CASSPTTDRSNTGELFF
>NA|TRBV12-5|NA|TRBJ1-1
TGTGCTAGTGGCCCCCTACAGGGAACTGAAGCTTTCTTT
CASGPLQGTEAFF
>NA|TRBV9|NA|TRBJ2-1
TGTGCCAGCAGCTCCAGGGACAATGAGCAGTTCTTC
CASSSRDNEQFF
>NA|TRBV6-1|TRBD1|TRBJ1-5
TGTGCCAGCAGTGATAGGGACAGACCCAATCAGCCCCAGCATTTT
CASSDRDRPNQPQHF
>NA|TRBV6-5|NA|TRBJ2-5
TGTGCCAGCGGAGGAGAGACCCAGTACTTC
CASGGETQYF
>NA|TRBV10-3|TRBD2|TRBJ2-7
TGTGCCATCAAGGAGCGGGACCTCTACGAGCAGTACTTC
CAIKERDLYEQYF
>NA|TRBV28|TRBD2|TRBJ2-7
TGTGCCAGCAGCTTAATAGCCGGGACTAGTAACGAGCAGTACTTC
CASSLIAGTSNEQYF
>NA|TRBV5-1|NA|TRBJ1-2
TGCGCCAGCAGCTTGTTAGCCGGGAGGGAATCCACCTTC
CASSLLAGRESTF
>NA|TRBV5-6|NA|TRBJ2-3
TGTGCCAGCAGCTTAGGAGCGGAAAGCACAGATACGCAGTATTTT
CASSLGAESTDTQYF
>once|TRBV11-2|TRBD1|TRBJ2-7
TGTGCCAGCAGCCCCCGGGGACAGGGGGTCTCCTACGAGCAGTACTTC
CASSPRGQGVSYEQYF
>NA|TRBV12-1|NA|TRBJ1-1
TGTGCCAGCAGCGCAAACGCGGACTCATGTGGGCTTGAAGCTTTCTTT
CASSANADSCGLEAFF
>once|TRBV5-6|TRBD2|TRBJ2-5
TGTGCCAGCAGCTTGGCGGGGGGTATCCAAGAGACCCAGTACTTC
CASSLAGGIQETQYF
>once|TRBV6-2/TRBV6-3|NA|TRBJ2-7
TGTGCCAGCAGCTTCCGGTCCTACGAGCAGTACTTC
CASSFRSYEQYF
>NA|TRBV14|NA|TRBJ2-2
TGTGCCAGCAGCCATCTCCCACGGGGGACACCGGACCTAAAAAGCGGGGCGAACACCGGGGAGCTGTTTTTT
CASSHLPRGTPDLKSGANTGELFF
>once|TRBV6-5|TRBD1|TRBJ1-5
TGTGCCAGCAGTTACCGGGACAGGGATCAGCCCCAGCATTTT
CASSYRDRDQPQHF